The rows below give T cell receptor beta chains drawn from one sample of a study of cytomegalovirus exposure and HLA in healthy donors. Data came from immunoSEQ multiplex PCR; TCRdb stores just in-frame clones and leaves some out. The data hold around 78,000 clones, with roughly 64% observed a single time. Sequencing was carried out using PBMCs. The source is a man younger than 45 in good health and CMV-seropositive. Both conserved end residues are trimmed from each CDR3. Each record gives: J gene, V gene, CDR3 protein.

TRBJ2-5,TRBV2,ASSARQGRYQETQY
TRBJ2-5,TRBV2,ASSARLAGGPGETQY
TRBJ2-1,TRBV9,ASSGGVVWDSYNEQF
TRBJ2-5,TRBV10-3,AISPGTGAWTQY
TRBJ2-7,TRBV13,ASSFGTGGEY
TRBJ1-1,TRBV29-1,SVGAGPVNTEAF
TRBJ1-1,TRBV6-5,ASTQGTPEGTEAF
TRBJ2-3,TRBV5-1,ASSLEGLTSTDTQY
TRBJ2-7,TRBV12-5,ASGLTGWEQY
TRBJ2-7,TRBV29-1,SVEHSNQGTGRYEQY
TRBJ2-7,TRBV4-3,ASSTGLAGGNEQY
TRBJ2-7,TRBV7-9,ASRGTSGSYEQY
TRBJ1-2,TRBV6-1,ASTPDREGVGGYT
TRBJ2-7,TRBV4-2,ASSPWASGRTSTGEQY
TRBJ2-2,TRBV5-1,ASMITGLTGELF
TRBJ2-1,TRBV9,ASSVAMGTNNEQF
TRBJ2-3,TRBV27,ATRTHPGLKSDTQY
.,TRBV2,ASKDRAYEQY
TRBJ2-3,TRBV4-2,ASSQVAGYTDTQY
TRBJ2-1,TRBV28,ASSLKTSEQF
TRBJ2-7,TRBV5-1,ASTLGLAGVYEQY
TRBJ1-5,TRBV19,ASSLSHSNQPQH
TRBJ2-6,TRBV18,ASSPVQGGYSGANVLT
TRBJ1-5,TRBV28,ASSLGRGGSDQPQH
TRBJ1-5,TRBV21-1,ASSKKGGQLRESNQPQH